The 28 T cell receptor beta chains listed next were all sequenced from one sample in a study of OX40 agonist ivuxolimab in advanced cancers. Repertoires were generated with immunoSEQ multiplex PCR, while TCRdb's copy carries only in-frame clones and drops some. The sample shows some 70,000 clones, roughly 87% of them seen only once. The starting material was CD4+ or CD8+ T cells sorted from blood, obtained in a trial of the OX40 agonist ivuxolimab. The receptors were sampled from an adult with an advanced solid tumor such as melanoma, head and neck, liver or kidney cancer.

This chain connects TRBV19 to TRBJ2-2; maybe TRBD2 (6 bases). CDR1 is LNHDA, CDR2 SQIVND, per germline (reference sequence). V lost 8 bases, J lost 5 bases, and 12 bases lay in between. This CDR3 comprises 13 residues. The CDR3 DNA is TGTGCCAGTTCCCGGGAGCATACCGGGGAGCTGTTTTTT. Encoded protein: CASSREHTGELFF.

The CDR3 here is CASSEKGAIRGDTQYF. As DNA, the CDR3 is TGCGCCAGCAGTGAGAAGGGGGCTATCCGCGGAGATACGCAGTATTTT. The chain links TRBV10-2 to TRBJ2-3; 7 positions agree with TRBD1. Germline CDR1 and CDR2: WSHSY and SAAADI. The CDR3 is 16 residues long. The J segment lost 5 bases and the V segment lost 2 bases, leaving 10 bases of the junction unmatched.

The chain links TRBV2 to TRBJ2-1; TRBD1 matches at 7 bases. Looked up from germline, CDR1 is SNHLY and CDR2 is FYNNEI. This CDR3 contains 14 residues. With V trimmed by 10 bases and J by 3 bases, 9 bases remained unmatched. Written as DNA, the CDR3 is TGTGCCATCATCCCCGGGACAGTCTACAATGAGCAGTTCTTC. This translates into CAIIPGTVYNEQFF.

The chain is built from TRBV7-8 and TRBJ2-6, with D hard to call. This CDR3 spans 17 amino acids. V lost 5 bases and J lost 5, with 19 bases in between. CDR1 is SGHVS, CDR2 FQNEAQ, per germline. CDR3 DNA: TGTGCCAGCAGCGCTTATATCCCACAAAGTCGGGCCAACGTCCTGACTTTC. Amino acid sequence: CASSAYIPQSRANVLTF.

The V call is TRBV28, the J call TRBJ2-7; D possibly corresponds to TRBD2 (6 bases). The CDR3 consists of 15 residues. Trimming stripped 6 bases from V and 2 bases from J, with 17 bases between. Germline V gene data show CDR1 as MDHEN and CDR2 as SYDVKM. The CDR3 is CASRPGGLNTYEQYF. CDR3 coding DNA: TGTGCCAGCAGACCCGGTGGACTAAACACCTACGAGCAGTACTTC.

The chain couples TRBV4-2 to TRBJ1-5; D unresolved. Looked up from germline, CDR1 is LGHNA and CDR2 is YNFKEQ. V was shortened by 0 bases and J by 0 bases, with 12 bases between the two germline ends. This CDR3 comprises 17 residues. The CDR3 protein is CASSQDYKGYSNQPQHF. In DNA, the CDR3 is TGTGCCAGCAGCCAAGATTATAAGGGTTATAGCAATCAGCCCCAGCATTTT.

Only a few counts were recorded for this clone. This rearrangement joins TRBV30 to TRBJ1-1; 9 bases map to TRBD1. Per the germline V gene, CDR1 is GTSNPN and CDR2 is SVGIG (reference sequence). The CDR3 consists of 14 residues. V trimming: 2 bases; J trimming: 5 bases; junction bases outside the gene matches: 6. The CDR3 sequence: CAWSHRDRVTEAFF. In DNA form, the CDR3 reads TGTGCCTGGAGTCACCGGGACAGGGTTACTGAAGCTTTCTTT.

This clone occurred a few times. This sequence joins TRBV18 and TRBJ1-6, with TRBD1 identical over 8 bases. Germline-derived CDR1 and CDR2 are KGHSH and LQKENI. This CDR3 is built from 17 residues. The ends lost 2 bases at V and 10 bases at J; junction bases unmatched: 13. The CDR3 is CASSPSAPRQGRSPLHF. For the CDR3, the DNA is TGTGCCAGCTCACCATCGGCCCCCCGACAGGGGAGGTCACCCCTCCACTTT.

The chain carries TRBV11-3 and TRBJ2-3; 7 bases align to TRBD1. The CDR3 is 15 amino acids. Trimming cost V 5 bases and J 0 bases; bases outside gene matches: 5. Looked up from germline, CDR1 is SGHNT and CDR2 is YENEEA. The CDR3 loop reads CASSAQGSSTDTQYF. Written as DNA, the CDR3 is TGTGCCAGCAGCGCACAGGGGTCTAGCACAGATACGCAGTATTTT.

The chain employs TRBV5-1 and TRBJ2-6, with unresolved D. V was clipped by 2 bases and J by 0 bases, with 12 bases between them. The germline gives CDR1 SGHRS, CDR2 YFSETQ. This CDR3 region has 17 residues. The chain's CDR3 is CASSFRAVSSGANVLTF. The CDR3 nucleotides are TGCGCCAGCAGCTTTCGCGCGGTCAGCTCTGGGGCCAACGTCCTGACTTTC.

The rearrangement uses TRBV30 and TRBJ2-3; TRBD2 agrees at 9 bases. Trimming took 0 bases from V and 4 from J; bases not matched to a gene: 5. In germline, CDR1 is GTSNPN, CDR2 SVGIG (reference sequence). The CDR3 has 15 residues. This CDR3 reads CAWSVLGLAPDTQYF. CDR3 bases: TGTGCCTGGAGTGTACTGGGACTAGCTCCAGATACGCAGTATTTT.

The gene calls are TRBV19 and TRBJ1-2; weak D call: TRBD1 (5 bases). This CDR3 spans 14 amino acids. Germline CDR1 LNHDA, CDR2 SQIVND (reference sequence). V gave up 4 bases and J gave up 8 bases, with 17 bases separating them. CDR3 region: CASSTSFGTGGYTF. Written as DNA, the CDR3 is TGTGCCAGTAGTACCTCCTTCGGGACCGGCGGCTACACCTTC. The complete variable domain, with remaining parts taken from reference TRBV19 and TRBJ1-2, reads DGGITQSPKYLFRKEGQNVTLSCEQNLNHDAMYWYRQDPGQGLRLIYYSQIVNDFQKGDIAEGYSVSREKKESFPLTVTSAQKNPTAFYLCASSTSFGTGGYTFGSGTRLTVV.

This chain connects TRBV7-2 to TRBJ2-5; 8 nucleotides agree with TRBD1. The DNA end favors TRBJ2-7, so the J call may be wrong. Germline CDR1 SGHTA, CDR2 FQGNSA. This CDR3 spans 14 amino acids. This CDR3 reads CASSYRQGPHEQYF. The DNA for the CDR3 is TGTGCCAGCAGCTACCGACAGGGGCCCCACGAGCAGTACTTC.

The J gene is TRBJ2-1, the V gene TRBV7-2, with 8 nucleotides matching TRBD1. CDR3 length: 15 residues. The germline CDR1 and CDR2 sequences are SGHTA and FQGNSA. Trimming at V came to 0 bases and at J to 7 bases, leaving 5 bases not matched to a gene. The CDR3 DNA sequence: TGTGCCAGCAGCTTAGCGACAGGGGAATATAATGAGCAGTTCTTC. Residues: CASSLATGEYNEQFF.

This chain uses TRBV19 with TRBJ2-1; 8 nucleotides line up with TRBD1. CDR1 LNHDA and CDR2 SQIVND come from the germline V gene (reference sequence). CDR3 length: 15 amino acids. The trim removed 6 bases at V and 2 bases at J, leaving 6 bases unmatched. CDR3 sequence (DNA): TGTGCCAGTAGCCCCGGGACAGGAACCTACAATGAGCAGTTCTTC. This codes for CASSPGTGTYNEQFF. Supplemented by reference TRBV19 and TRBJ2-1, the full variable domain reads DGGITQSPKYLFRKEGQNVTLSCEQNLNHDAMYWYRQDPGQGLRLIYYSQIVNDFQKGDIAEGYSVSREKKESFPLTVTSAQKNPTAFYLCASSPGTGTYNEQFFGPGTRLTVL.

This clone was detected only a few times. The J gene is TRBJ1-2, the V gene TRBV28, with D perhaps matching TRBD1 (6 bases). CDR3 length: 13 amino acids. Trimming took 8 bases from V and 3 from J, leaving 13 bases between them. The V gene's germline CDR1 is MDHEN and CDR2 SYDVKM. CDR3 sequence: CASSGQYYYGYTF. CDR3 coding DNA: TGTGCCAGCTCCGGACAGTACTACTATGGCTACACCTTC.

The rearrangement links TRBV5-5 to TRBJ1-1, with 7 bases that match TRBD1. There are 18 residues in the CDR3. The germline V gene has CDR1 SGHKS and CDR2 YYEKEE (reference sequence). J lost 3 bases, V lost 3 bases, and 17 bases had no gene match. DNA for the CDR3: TGTGCCAGCAGCTATTCCCGGAACAGGGGTGTACGGGACACTGAAGCTTTCTTT. Its translation: CASSYSRNRGVRDTEAFF.

The CDR3 DNA sequence: TGCGCCAGCAGTGAGCCCTCTAGCGGGAGAAAGCCCTACGAGCAGTACTTC. Translating gives CASSEPSSGRKPYEQYF. The rearrangement joins TRBV10-1 to TRBJ2-7; 10 nucleotides agree with TRBD2. V shed 2 bases and J 2 bases; nucleotides not matched to a gene: 9. The CDR3 totals 17 residues. Germline V lookup: CDR1 WNHNN, CDR2 SYGVQD (reference sequence).

The chain uses TRBV5-4 and TRBJ2-7; D remains ambiguous. This CDR3 has 13 residues. V dropped 3 bases and J dropped 1 base, with 8 bases sitting between them. CDR1 SGHNT and CDR2 YYREEE come from the germline V gene (reference sequence). The CDR3 nucleotides read TGTGCCAGCAGCTCGACCCTGTCCTACGAGCAGTACTTC. It translates to CASSSTLSYEQYF.

The chain couples TRBV7-6 to TRBJ2-3; D uncertain. The ends were cut back, 3 bases at V and 3 bases at J, with 4 bases in the middle. Germline V gene data show CDR1 as SGHVS and CDR2 as FNYEAQ. The CDR3 length is 12 residues. Here the CDR3 reads CASSFITDTQYF. The CDR3 bases are TGTGCCAGCAGCTTTATAACAGATACGCAGTATTTT.

The chain links TRBV7-3 to TRBJ2-1; D unresolved. V was trimmed by 3 bases and J by 4 bases, leaving 10 bases between them. The CDR3 extends over 14 amino acids. Looked up from germline, CDR1 is SGHTA and CDR2 is FQGTGA. The CDR3 reads CASSLGGNYNEQFF. In DNA, the CDR3 is TGTGCCAGCAGCTTGGGTGGGAATTACAATGAGCAGTTCTTC.

The V gene is TRBV6-6, the J gene TRBJ1-5, with TRBD1 matching over 7 bases. The germline CDR1 and CDR2 sequences are MNHNY and SVGAGI (reference sequence). V dropped 6 bases and J dropped 2; count of bases not matched to a gene: 7. The length of the CDR3 is 15 residues. CDR3 sequence reads: CASSKNRGGNQPQHF. CDR3 nucleotide sequence: TGTGCCAGCAGCAAAAACAGGGGTGGCAATCAGCCCCAGCATTTT.

This chain links TRBV19 with TRBJ2-7; possibly TRBD1 for D (7 bases). CDR3 length: 16 amino acids. In germline, CDR1 is LNHDA, CDR2 SQIVND (reference sequence). V lost 5 bases and J lost 1, with 18 bases in between. CDR3 sequence reads: CASSETGLTRSYEQYF. The DNA for the CDR3 is TGTGCCAGTAGTGAGACAGGGCTGACTAGGTCCTACGAGCAGTACTTC.

This chain uses TRBV29-1 with TRBJ1-2; D is perhaps TRBD1 (5 bases). Germline V gives CDR1 SQVTM, CDR2 ANQGSEA. This CDR3 spans 12 amino acids. V lost 4 bases and J 2 bases, leaving 8 bases between the germline ends. This CDR3 is CSVVEGNYGYTF. DNA for the CDR3: TGCAGCGTTGTGGAGGGGAACTATGGCTACACCTTC.

CDR3 residues: CASSDSTGAGNQPQHF. The CDR3 DNA sequence: TGTGCCAGCAGTGACTCGACAGGGGCGGGCAATCAGCCCCAGCATTTT. V is TRBV27 and J is TRBJ1-5, with 8 nucleotides matching TRBD1. Germline V gene data show CDR1 as MNHEY and CDR2 as SMNVEV (reference sequence). Unmatched junction bases numbered 8, after V lost 5 bases and J lost 2 bases. The CDR3 is 16 residues long.

The J gene is TRBJ2-3, the V gene TRBV7-9, with D unclear. This CDR3 has 14 amino acids. The ends were cut back, 2 bases at V and 0 bases at J, with 6 bases in the middle. The germline V gene encodes CDR1 SEHNR and CDR2 FQNEAQ (reference sequence). CDR3 amino acids: CASSLTASTDTQYF. The CDR3 region has the DNA TGTGCCAGCAGCTTAACTGCTAGCACAGATACGCAGTATTTT.

This chain links TRBV30 with TRBJ2-1, with 8 bases lining up with TRBD2. The CDR3 has 14 residues. The V gene's germline CDR1 is GTSNPN and CDR2 SVGIG (reference sequence). J lost 6 bases, V lost 2 bases, and 6 bases had no gene match. CDR3 sequence (DNA): TGTGCCTGGAGTCGTAGCGGGGTGGGCAATGAGCAGTTCTTC. Its protein is CAWSRSGVGNEQFF. Full variable domain (rest looked up from reference TRBV30 and TRBJ2-1): SQTIHQWPATLVQPVGSPLSLECTVEGTSNPNLYWYRQAAGRGLQLLFYSVGIGQISSEVPQNLSASRPQDRQFILSSKKLLLSDSGFYLCAWSRSGVGNEQFFGPGTRLTVL.

The chain has TRBV6-1 and TRBJ2-3; possibly TRBD2 for D (5 bases). With 4 bases removed from V and 4 bases from J, the gap between germline ends came to 9 bases. From germline, CDR1 is MNHNS and CDR2 SASEGT. The CDR3 length is 13 residues. Here the CDR3 DNA reads TGTGCCAGCAGTGTCGGGAATCCAGATACGCAGTATTTT. It is translated as CASSVGNPDTQYF.